The 20 T cell receptor beta chains presented below share a single source sample, sequenced in a study of PD-1 blockade in classical Hodgkin lymphoma. Sequencing was performed with immunoSEQ multiplex PCR; in TCRdb, only in-frame clones are kept and a portion is missing. The table includes over 11,000 clones, 75% to 85% detected once. Brentuximab vedotin exposure varied among the patients, all of whom had relapsed after autologous stem cell transplantation. The sample was peripheral blood mononuclear cells (PBMCs), taken before the second cycle of nivolumab. The receptor source for this set is a human donor with classical Hodgkin lymphoma.

With respect to this clone: One end of the junction does not line up with germline, which may come from a read error. The chain links TRBV29-1 to TRBJ1-1, with a weak D call TRBD1 (6 bases). This CDR3 is 13 amino acids long. Looked up from germline, CDR1 is SQVTM and CDR2 is ANQGSEA. The CDR3 region is CNAQGSYGTEAFF. Written as DNA, the CDR3 is TGTAACGCACAGGGCTCGTATGGGACTGAAGCTTTCTTT.

V is TRBV5-1 and J is TRBJ1-4; tentative D call: TRBD1 (5 bases). CDR1 is SGHRS, CDR2 YFSETQ, per germline. Trimming took 2 bases from V and 7 from J, leaving 9 bases between them. The CDR3 runs to 13 residues. The CDR3 loop reads CASSFGQGEKLFF. CDR3 coding DNA: TGCGCCAGCAGCTTCGGCCAGGGTGAAAAACTGTTTTTT.

The chain couples TRBV6-5 to TRBJ1-5; TRBD1 might be the D (5 bases). Germline V gene lookup returns CDR1 MNHEY and CDR2 SVGAGI. This CDR3 has 14 residues. The V end was cut by 2 bases, the J end by 3 bases, with 8 bases between. The CDR3 nucleotides are TGTGCCAGCAGTTACGGGGGAATCAATCAGCCCCAGCATTTT. The encoded protein is CASSYGGINQPQHF.

This clone occurred a few times. The chain carries TRBV2 and TRBJ2-3; 10 bases agree with TRBD2. Losses at the gene ends were 10 bases for V and 0 bases for J; bases not matched to a gene: 13. Germline values: CDR1 SNHLY, CDR2 FYNNEI. CDR3 length equals 17 residues. CDR3 in DNA: TGTGCCACCCCCCCAGCGGGGGGGCATTCGAGCACAGATACGCAGTATTTT. Translation: CATPPAGGHSSTDTQYF. Full variable domain (outside the CDR3, taken from reference TRBV2 and TRBJ2-3): EPEVTQTPSHQVTQMGQEVILRCVPISNHLYFYWYRQILGQKVEFLVSFYNNEISEKSEIFDDQFSVERPDGSNFTLKIRSTKLEDSAMYFCATPPAGGHSSTDTQYFGPGTRLTVL.

The V and J genes are TRBV7-2 and TRBJ1-2; perhaps TRBD1 as D (6 bases). The length of the CDR3 is 12 residues. Germline CDR1 and CDR2: SGHTA and FQGNSA. Between the trimmed V and J ends, which lost 4 bases and 4 bases, there was a span of 7 bases. The CDR3 spells CASSSDSYGYTF. The CDR3 DNA is TGTGCCAGCAGCTCGGACAGCTATGGCTACACCTTC. Variable domain in full (rest from reference TRBV7-2 and TRBJ1-2): GAGVSQSPSNKVTEKGKDVELRCDPISGHTALYWYRQSLGQGLEFLIYFQGNSAPDKSGLPSDRFSAERTGGSVSTLTIQRTQQEDSAVYLCASSSDSYGYTFGSGTRLTVV.

This rearrangement joins TRBV28 to TRBJ2-7; the D is unclear. The CDR3 consists of 13 residues. CDR1 and CDR2 (germline): MDHEN, SYDVKM. Trimming took 2 bases from V and 3 from J, leaving 8 bases between them. In nucleotides, the CDR3 is TGTGCCAGCAGTTTAGTTTGGTACTACGAGCAGTACTTC. Its protein product is CASSLVWYYEQYF.

The chain is built from TRBV6-1 and TRBJ2-2; 7 nucleotides match TRBD1. Germline trimming cut 1 base from V and 4 bases from J; bases unmatched to any gene: 15. This CDR3 has 19 amino acids. CDR1 is MNHNS, CDR2 SASEGT, per germline. The DNA for the CDR3 is TGTGCCAGCAGTGAAGTCCCGGCAGGGGGTAAGGTTGGCACCGGGGAGCTGTTTTTT. Residues: CASSEVPAGGKVGTGELFF.

The genes are TRBV10-3 and TRBJ1-1; D uncertain. The CDR3 sequence is 12 residues long. The V end lost 6 bases, the J end lost 4 bases, and 9 bases lay between the germline ends. The germline V gene encodes CDR1 ENHRY and CDR2 SYGVKD. The CDR3 here is CAIRGMGTEAFF. CDR3 nucleotide sequence: TGTGCCATCAGGGGGATGGGCACTGAAGCTTTCTTT.

This chain links TRBV6-5 with TRBJ1-1; 8 nucleotides align to TRBD1. Per the germline V gene, CDR1 is MNHEY and CDR2 is SVGAGI. Trimming removed 6 bases from V and 4 bases from J; junction bases left unmatched: 10. CDR3 length equals 15 residues. The CDR3 nucleotides are TGTGCCAGCAGGTCCAGACAGGGGCGGTGCACTGAAGCTTTCTTT. It yields the protein CASRSRQGRCTEAFF.

This sequence joins TRBV11-2 and TRBJ2-5; 9 nucleotides agree with TRBD2. Germline trimming cut 0 bases from V and 4 bases from J; bases unmatched to any gene: 6. Germline CDR1 reads SGHAT; CDR2 reads FQNNGV. This CDR3 is 16 amino acids long. As DNA, the CDR3 is TGTGCCAGCAGCTTAGATCTGGCGGGGGGGCCAGAGACCCAGTACTTC. The encoded protein is CASSLDLAGGPETQYF.

The chain has TRBV6-1 and TRBJ1-5; D uncertain. Looked up from germline, CDR1 is MNHNS and CDR2 is SASEGT. The CDR3 contains 16 residues. Trimming took off 0 bases at V and 0 bases at J, with 9 bases between the two ends. CDR3 DNA: TGTGCCAGCAGTGAAGCAGATAGGCGTAGCAATCAGCCCCAGCATTTT. Its protein is CASSEADRRSNQPQHF.

The chain employs TRBV5-1 and TRBJ1-5, with no clear D. Per the germline V gene, CDR1 is SGHRS and CDR2 is YFSETQ. Trimming shortened V by 3 bases and J by 1 base, and 8 bases separated the two germline ends. This CDR3 contains 14 residues. CDR3 nucleotides: TGCGCCAGCAGCTACTACCCCAGCAATCAGCCCCAGCATTTT. It encodes CASSYYPSNQPQHF.

This clone has just a few counts. V and J are TRBV4-1 and TRBJ1-2; 9 positions agree with TRBD1. Trimming removed 2 bases from V and 4 bases from J; junction bases left unmatched: 14. The germline V gene has CDR1 MGHRA and CDR2 YSYEKL. The CDR3 length is 18 residues. CDR3 region: CASSQKAPRDRVPYGYTF. In nucleotides, the CDR3 is TGCGCCAGCAGCCAAAAAGCGCCAAGGGACAGGGTTCCCTATGGCTACACCTTC.

The V call is TRBV5-1, the J call TRBJ2-7, with D possibly being TRBD1 or TRBD2 (5 bases each). The CDR3 is made up of 16 amino acids. Germline CDR1 is SGHRS and CDR2 is YFSETQ. Trimming removed 2 bases at V and 0 bases at J, with 15 bases between. The CDR3 bases are TGCGCCAGCAGCTTTGGGACGGTAGATCCCTCCTACGAGCAGTACTTC. Translation gives CASSFGTVDPSYEQYF.

V gene TRBV6-5 combines with J gene TRBJ1-1; 9 bases line up with TRBD1. The CDR3 covers 15 residues. CDR1 is MNHEY, CDR2 SVGAGI, per germline. The trim removed 7 bases at V and 4 bases at J, leaving 10 bases unmatched. CDR3 DNA: TGTGCCAGCACACCCCATACAGGGGGCCCCACTGAAGCTTTCTTT. Translated: CASTPHTGGPTEAFF.

The V call is TRBV27, the J call TRBJ1-2, with 8 bases identical to TRBD1. Germline assignment: CDR1 MNHEY and CDR2 SMNVEV (reference sequence). V dropped 1 base and J dropped 4; count of bases not matched to a gene: 8. The CDR3 extends over 16 amino acids. DNA of the CDR3: TGTGCCAGCAGTTTATGGCCAGGGGGCGCCTTCTATGGCTACACCTTC. The encoded protein is CASSLWPGGAFYGYTF.

V gene TRBV6-5 combines with J gene TRBJ1-3; 7 bases are shared with TRBD1. Germline V gene data show CDR1 as MNHEY and CDR2 as SVGAGI. This CDR3 has 11 residues. Trimming at V came to 5 bases and at J to 16 bases, leaving 8 bases not matched to a gene. The CDR3 loop is CASSNGQVLYF. In DNA form, the CDR3 reads TGTGCCAGCAGTAACGGACAGGTCCTGTATTTT.

In its sample, this clone was seen a few times. V gene TRBV7-6 combines with J gene TRBJ2-7, with 9 positions matching TRBD1. Losses at the gene ends were 5 bases for V and 5 bases for J; bases not matched to a gene: 16. CDR3 length: 17 amino acids. CDR1 is SGHVS and CDR2 is FNYEAQ in the germline V gene. The CDR3 region is CASSNLGTGTGIHEQYF. CDR3 nucleotides: TGTGCCAGCAGCAACCTCGGAACCGGGACAGGGATACACGAGCAGTACTTC.

The chain employs TRBV5-1 and TRBJ2-7; D might be TRBD1 (6 bases). This CDR3 spans 13 amino acids. Germline V lookup: CDR1 SGHRS, CDR2 YFSETQ. V lost 4 bases and J 6 bases, leaving 14 bases between the germline ends. CDR3 nucleotide sequence: TGCGCCAGCAGCCATGGACAGCCCACCGAGCAGTACTTC. Translation gives CASSHGQPTEQYF.

The chain carries TRBV19 and TRBJ2-7; weak D call: TRBD2 (5 bases). Looked up from germline, CDR1 is LNHDA and CDR2 is SQIVND (reference sequence). The CDR3 is made up of 13 amino acids. The V and J ends lost 4 bases and 1 base respectively, with 8 bases between them. This CDR3 is CASSRPGSYEQYF. In DNA, the CDR3 is TGTGCCAGTAGTAGGCCGGGGTCCTACGAGCAGTACTTC.